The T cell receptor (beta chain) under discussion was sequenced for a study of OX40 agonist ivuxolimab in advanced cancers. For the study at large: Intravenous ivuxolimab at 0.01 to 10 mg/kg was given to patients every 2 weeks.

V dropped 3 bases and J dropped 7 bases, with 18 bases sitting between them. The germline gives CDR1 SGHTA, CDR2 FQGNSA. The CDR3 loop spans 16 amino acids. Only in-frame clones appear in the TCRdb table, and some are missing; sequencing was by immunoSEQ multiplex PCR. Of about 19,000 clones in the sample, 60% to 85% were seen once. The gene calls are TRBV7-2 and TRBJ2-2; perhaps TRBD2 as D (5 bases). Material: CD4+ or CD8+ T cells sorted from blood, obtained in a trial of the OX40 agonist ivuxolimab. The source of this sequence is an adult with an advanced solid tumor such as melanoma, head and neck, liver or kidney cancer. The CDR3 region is CASSFYPGKGDGELFF. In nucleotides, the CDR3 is TGTGCCAGCAGCTTTTACCCCGGGAAGGGTGACGGGGAGCTGTTTTTT. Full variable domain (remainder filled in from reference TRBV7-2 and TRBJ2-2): GAGVSQSPSNKVTEKGKDVELRCDPISGHTALYWYRQSLGQGLEFLIYFQGNSAPDKSGLPSDRFSAERTGGSVSTLTIQRTQQEDSAVYLCASSFYPGKGDGELFFGEGSRLTVL.